Each of the 30 T cell receptor beta chains below was sequenced from the same sample in a study of shared clonotypes between healthy human individuals. Sequencing used immunoSEQ multiplex PCR; TCRdb keeps in-frame clones, though not all of them. There are 550,000 to 800,000 clones in the sample; 74% occur only once, and approximately 1.6% lies in the top ten. The sample consisted of memory CD4+ T cells sorted from blood. The subset: CD45RA-negative fraction. The receptors were sampled from a young woman in good health.

The chain is built from TRBV5-8 and TRBJ1-1; D unresolved. This CDR3 has 15 amino acids. Per the germline V gene, CDR1 is SGHTS and CDR2 is YDEGEE. The V gene lost 6 bases and the J gene lost 4 bases, with 19 bases spanning the gap. The DNA of the CDR3 is TGTGCCAGCACCCCCGGGGAAGCGTCGTTCACTGAAGCTTTCTTT. Residues: CASTPGEASFTEAFF.

The chain uses TRBV7-9 and TRBJ1-4; unclear D gene. Deletions cut 3 bases from V and 5 bases from J, with 4 bases between. Germline-derived CDR1 and CDR2 are SEHNR and FQNEAQ (reference sequence). The CDR3 covers 12 residues. CDR3 coding DNA: TGTGCCAGCAGCTTTATGAATGAAAAACTGTTTTTT. Its protein is CASSFMNEKLFF.

This clone turned up a few times. The V and J genes are TRBV21-1 and TRBJ2-2; the table names TRBD1, a call not compared with the DNA. TRBV21-1 is noted as a pseudogene. The CDR3 consists of 18 residues. The CDR3 DNA reads as TGTGCCAGCAGCAGCAAAATGGGGGACAGGGTTAACACCGGGGAGCTGTTTTTT. It encodes CASSSKMGDRVNTGELFF.

V is TRBV21-1 and J is TRBJ2-7; TRBD1 is the table's D call and was not checked against the DNA. TRBV21-1 is a pseudogene locus. This CDR3 region has 14 residues. CDR3 nucleotides: TGTGCCAGCACCAATCCCCCCGTGGCCCACGAGCAGTACTTC. Its protein is CASTNPPVAHEQYF.

The V call is TRBV27, the J call TRBJ2-5, with 10 bases matching TRBD1. This CDR3 is 15 amino acids long. Germline trimming cut 6 bases from V and 5 bases from J; bases unmatched to any gene: 9. The germline gives CDR1 MNHEY, CDR2 SMNVEV (reference sequence). For the CDR3, the DNA is TGTGCCAGCAGGCCTCGACAGGGGGCTCGGGAGACCCAGTACTTC. It translates to CASRPRQGARETQYF.

V and J are TRBV27 and TRBJ2-7, with TRBD2 matching over 8 bases. Trimming cost V 5 bases and J 1 base; bases outside gene matches: 10. The germline V gene has CDR1 MNHEY and CDR2 SMNVEV (reference sequence). There are 16 residues in the CDR3. This CDR3 is CASSQTGTSRSYEQYF. In DNA, the CDR3 is TGTGCCAGCAGTCAAACCGGGACTAGTCGTTCCTACGAGCAGTACTTC.

The V call is TRBV28, the J call TRBJ2-7, with D possibly being TRBD1 or TRBD2 (5 bases each). Trimming left V 6 bases short and J 1 base short, with 16 bases between. Germline V gene sequence: CDR1 MDHEN, CDR2 SYDVKM. The CDR3 is 15 amino acids. CDR3 region: CASRSTGPLSYEQYF. As DNA, the CDR3 is TGTGCCAGCAGGAGTACGGGACCGTTGTCCTACGAGCAGTACTTC.

The gene calls are TRBV11-2 and TRBJ2-7, with D tentatively TRBD1 (5 bases). Germline loops: CDR1 SGHAT, CDR2 FQNNGV. V lost 5 bases to trimming and J lost 2 bases, with 13 bases between them. The CDR3 extends over 14 amino acids. CDR3: CASSPPGNPYEQYF. For the CDR3, the DNA is TGTGCCAGCAGCCCCCCAGGGAATCCCTACGAGCAGTACTTC.

This chain uses TRBV5-1 with TRBJ2-2; D possibly corresponds to TRBD2 (5 bases). CDR1 is SGHRS and CDR2 is YFSETQ in the germline V gene. The CDR3 has 15 amino acids. With 4 bases removed from V and 3 bases from J, the gap between germline ends came to 13 bases. CDR3 sequence reads: CASSIGPGYTGELFF. The CDR3 DNA reads as TGCGCCAGCAGCATAGGACCGGGGTACACCGGGGAGCTGTTTTTT.

This clone was counted between two and nine times. The chain joins TRBV7-6 to TRBJ2-2; 13 nucleotides match TRBD2. Germline-derived CDR1 and CDR2 are SGHVS and FNYEAQ. This CDR3 is built from 18 residues. Unmatched junction bases numbered 10, after V lost 5 bases and J lost 4 bases. CDR3 sequence (DNA): TGTGCCAGCAGCCGTGGACTAGCGGGAGTCGGGGGCACCGGGGAGCTGTTTTTT. Protein: CASSRGLAGVGGTGELFF.

Only one count was recorded for this clone. The rearrangement joins TRBV19 to TRBJ2-2; D unresolved. Trimming removed 3 bases at V and 5 bases at J, with 13 bases between. The CDR3 consists of 15 residues. Germline lookup yields CDR1 LNHDA and CDR2 SQIVND (reference sequence). The CDR3 DNA is TGTGCCAGTAGTATGGACGGTGGGGTGACCGGGGAGCTGTTTTTT. Amino acid sequence: CASSMDGGVTGELFF.

The table lists this clone with a count of one. J is TRBJ2-5 and V is TRBV5-1, with D possibly being TRBD1 or TRBD2 (5 bases each). The germline V gene has CDR1 SGHRS and CDR2 YFSETQ. V was cut by 0 bases and J by 5 bases, with 8 bases left in between. This CDR3 region has 13 residues. This CDR3 is CASSLAEGETQYF. CDR3 sequence (DNA): TGCGCCAGCAGCTTGGCCGAGGGGGAGACCCAGTACTTC.

The rearrangement links TRBV11-3 to TRBJ2-1, with D possibly matching TRBD2 (5 bases). The V end lost 1 base, the J end lost 6 bases, and 13 bases lay between the germline ends. Looked up from germline, CDR1 is SGHNT and CDR2 is YENEEA. The CDR3 length is 15 residues. The CDR3: CASSLVTGRVNEQFF. The CDR3 coding sequence is TGTGCCAGCAGCTTAGTAACGGGAAGGGTCAATGAGCAGTTCTTC.

This rearrangement joins TRBV19 to TRBJ1-1; 7 nucleotides agree with TRBD1. Germline V gives CDR1 LNHDA, CDR2 SQIVND (reference sequence). V lost 5 bases to trimming and J lost 4 bases; unmatched junction nucleotides: 4. This CDR3 has 13 amino acids. The CDR3 DNA is TGTGCCAGTAGTTTGGCAGGGGGCACTGAAGCTTTCTTT. This encodes CASSLAGGTEAFF. Supplemented by reference TRBV19 and TRBJ1-1, the full variable domain reads DGGITQSPKYLFRKEGQNVTLSCEQNLNHDAMYWYRQDPGQGLRLIYYSQIVNDFQKGDIAEGYSVSREKKESFPLTVTSAQKNPTAFYLCASSLAGGTEAFFGQGTRLTVV.

V gene TRBV11-2 combines with J gene TRBJ1-4, with 8 positions matching TRBD1. The ends lost 5 bases at V and 6 bases at J; junction bases unmatched: 20. The CDR3 totals 19 residues. Germline V gene data show CDR1 as SGHAT and CDR2 as FQNNGV. In DNA, the CDR3 is TGTGCCAGCAGCCCCCATCACGAGATCGACAGGGGTCGGGATGAAAAACTGTTTTTT. Its protein is CASSPHHEIDRGRDEKLFF.

This chain connects TRBV11-2 to TRBJ2-7; 10 positions match TRBD2. This CDR3 is 15 amino acids long. Trimming at V came to 4 bases and at J to 6 bases, leaving 9 bases not matched to a gene. CDR1 and CDR2 (germline): SGHAT, FQNNGV. The CDR3 bases are TGTGCCAGCAGCTCGCCAACTAGCGGGAATTCCGAGCAGTACTTC. Residues: CASSSPTSGNSEQYF.

The chain has TRBV5-1 and TRBJ1-1; a weak D match, TRBD1 (5 bases). The CDR3 consists of 14 residues. Germline CDR1 SGHRS, CDR2 YFSETQ. V was clipped by 4 bases and J by 3 bases, with 13 bases between them. This chain's CDR3 is CASSRQGGDTEAFF. CDR3 nucleotides: TGCGCCAGCAGCCGGCAGGGAGGGGACACTGAAGCTTTCTTT.

This rearrangement joins TRBV6-4 to TRBJ2-3, with D possibly matching TRBD1 (5 bases). From germline, CDR1 is MRHNA and CDR2 SNTAGT. Trimming removed 3 bases at V and 2 bases at J, with 12 bases between. This CDR3 region has 15 residues. The CDR3 here is CASSDGDSATDTQYF. The DNA of the CDR3 is TGTGCCAGCAGTGATGGAGACAGCGCCACAGATACGCAGTATTTT.

V is TRBV27 and J is TRBJ2-3; possible D gene TRBD1, 5 bases. The CDR3 extends over 19 amino acids. The V and J ends lost 2 bases and 1 base respectively, with 22 bases between them. Germline V gives CDR1 MNHEY, CDR2 SMNVEV (reference sequence). In DNA, the CDR3 is TGTGCCAGCAGTTTAGGGCACCGTGGGGCGTTACCGCGCACAGATACGCAGTATTTT. As protein: CASSLGHRGALPRTDTQYF.

The chain joins TRBV18 to TRBJ2-3; D perhaps matches TRBD1 (5 bases). V lost 1 base, J lost 2 bases, and 7 bases lay in between. This CDR3 contains 14 residues. Germline CDR1 is KGHSH and CDR2 is LQKENI. The CDR3 DNA sequence: TGTGCCAGCTCACCACTAGGGGTCACAGATACGCAGTATTTT. This gives the protein CASSPLGVTDTQYF.

The CDR3: CASSGDRSDRGTYEQYF. The CDR3 nucleotides read TGTGCCAGCAGTGGGGACAGGTCGGACCGGGGGACCTACGAGCAGTACTTC. The chain links TRBV25-1 to TRBJ2-7; 8 nucleotides match TRBD1. Trimming took 4 bases from V and 2 from J; bases not matched to a gene: 13. CDR1 is MGHDK and CDR2 is SYGVNS in the germline V gene. The CDR3 extends over 17 amino acids.

In this sample, this clone turned up a few times. The rearrangement links TRBV28 to TRBJ1-1; 7 nucleotides align to TRBD1. Germline CDR1 is MDHEN and CDR2 is SYDVKM. Losses at the gene ends were 6 bases for V and 1 base for J; bases not matched to a gene: 5. This CDR3 contains 14 residues. This CDR3 reads CASSPGQTNTEAFF. CDR3 DNA sequence: TGTGCCAGCAGCCCGGGACAGACGAACACTGAAGCTTTCTTT.

This clone was picked up one time. The CDR3 region is CASSQVGWASGSNEQFF. CDR3 bases: TGCGCCAGCAGCCAAGTGGGGTGGGCTAGCGGTTCCAATGAGCAGTTCTTC. The chain recombines TRBV4-1 with TRBJ2-1, with 7 nucleotides matching TRBD2. CDR1 is MGHRA, CDR2 YSYEKL, per germline. The CDR3 is 17 amino acids. V was clipped by 1 base and J by 6 bases; unmatched bases: 12.

J is TRBJ2-2 and V is TRBV19, with D perhaps matching TRBD2 (6 bases). There are 14 residues in the CDR3. The germline V gene has CDR1 LNHDA and CDR2 SQIVND (reference sequence). Between the trimmed V and J ends, which lost 6 bases and 2 bases, there was a span of 10 bases. The CDR3: CASRASVNTGELFF. CDR3 sequence (DNA): TGTGCCAGTAGGGCTAGCGTTAACACCGGGGAGCTGTTTTTT.

The CDR3 reads CASSRGRTGVEETQYF. CDR3 sequence (DNA): TGTGCCAGCAGCCGTGGACGGACAGGGGTGGAAGAGACCCAGTACTTC. The chain joins TRBV7-2 to TRBJ2-5; 9 bases align to TRBD1. The trim removed 5 bases at V and 3 bases at J, leaving 10 bases unmatched. Germline V gene data show CDR1 as SGHTA and CDR2 as FQGNSA. The CDR3 runs 16 residues. Full variable domain (missing parts from reference TRBV7-2 and TRBJ2-5): GAGVSQSPSNKVTEKGKDVELRCDPISGHTALYWYRQSLGQGLEFLIYFQGNSAPDKSGLPSDRFSAERTGGSVSTLTIQRTQQEDSAVYLCASSRGRTGVEETQYFGPGTRLLVL.

The chain recombines TRBV14 with TRBJ2-2; D perhaps matches TRBD1 (6 bases). The CDR3 loop spans 15 amino acids. From germline, CDR1 is SGHDN and CDR2 FVKESK. The V and J ends lost 4 bases and 5 bases respectively, with 14 bases between them. The CDR3 nucleotides are TGTGCCAGCAGCCGAATCGATACAGGGACCGGGGAGCTGTTTTTT. Protein product: CASSRIDTGTGELFF.

The J gene is TRBJ1-1, the V gene TRBV5-1, with D possibly TRBD1 on 5 matching bases. Trimming stripped 2 bases from V and 0 bases from J, with 14 bases between. CDR1 is SGHRS, CDR2 YFSETQ, per germline. The length of the CDR3 is 16 residues. The CDR3 DNA reads as TGCGCCAGCAGCTTATGGGCTGGGGGTCTGAACACTGAAGCTTTCTTT. Protein product: CASSLWAGGLNTEAFF.

The chain carries TRBV6-5 and TRBJ1-5; no clear D. The CDR3 has 15 amino acids. V gave up 7 bases and J gave up 1 base, with 14 bases separating them. Germline V gene data show CDR1 as MNHEY and CDR2 as SVGAGI. CDR3 amino acids: CASKKDGLSNQPQHF. The DNA for the CDR3 is TGTGCCAGCAAAAAGGATGGATTGAGCAATCAGCCCCAGCATTTT.

This clone has just a few counts. The chain is built from TRBV19 and TRBJ1-1; D is perhaps TRBD1 (6 bases). The CDR3 sequence is 14 residues long. V dropped 3 bases and J dropped 4 bases, with 12 bases sitting between them. Germline-derived CDR1 and CDR2 are LNHDA and SQIVND (reference sequence). The CDR3 DNA reads as TGTGCCAGTAGTATCAAGGGGGGGACCACTGAAGCTTTCTTT. Its translation: CASSIKGGTTEAFF. The complete variable domain, with remaining parts taken from reference TRBV19 and TRBJ1-1, reads DGGITQSPKYLFRKEGQNVTLSCEQNLNHDAMYWYRQDPGQGLRLIYYSQIVNDFQKGDIAEGYSVSREKKESFPLTVTSAQKNPTAFYLCASSIKGGTTEAFFGQGTRLTVV.

The chain links TRBV30 to TRBJ1-4; D is undetermined. The CDR3 totals 13 residues. Germline lookup yields CDR1 GTSNPN and CDR2 SVGIG (reference sequence). Trimming pared 0 bases from V and 2 bases from J, leaving 4 bases between. The CDR3 bases are TGTGCCTGGAGTGTGCAGACTAATGAAAAACTGTTTTTT. It codes for CAWSVQTNEKLFF.